This entry is about one T cell receptor beta chain. Its antigen target is currently unknown. No per-base quality is available; no much larger clone lies one base away. At the junction V is shortened by 7 bases and J by 7 bases; bases outside the gene matches: 10. From the cysteine up to the phenylalanine, the CDR3 has a length of 13 residues. Left in the record is the CDR3 DNA by itself, 39 bases read in frame from the first base. CDR1 and CDR2 are drawn from the germline V gene (reference sequence): GTSNPN, SVGIG. TCRbeta CDR3 regions were amplified from genomic DNA using the immunoSEQ Assay, a bias-controlled multiplex PCR. The authors' analysis ran thus. The number of nucleated cells in each sample was estimated by amplification of reference gene primers within the assay. To quantify the absolute abundance of each unique TCRbeta CDR3 rearrangement, sequence reads were collapsed and filtered. Productive Simpson clonality was computed per sample as the square root of Simpson's diversity index over productive rearrangements. In TCRdb, the immuneACCESS table is reduced to in-frame sequences with V and J assigned. These tables do not hold every clone; where another copy was compared, an unresolved V gene accounts for under half, and the others remain unexplained. V, J and clone size were drawn from that table, and D and trimming were deduced from the DNA. The sample profile shows roughly 330,000 clones; 87% of them were found once. About 5.7% of the sample lies in the top ten.

This specimen comes from a study of blood T cell repertoires in COVID-19 (dated by TCRdb to 2018 to 2020). Turning to the overall study: Samples covering the acute and convalescent phases of COVID-19 were provided by collaborators in the United States, Italy and Spain. The material from the prospective study consisted of cDNA or gDNA derived from T cells, B-cell-depleted T cells, or PBMCs. Sample metadata almost always included a de-identified subject ID, COVID-19 status, age in years and sex. The repertoires were made available in a free public database intended to serve as a resource for research on the immune response to SARS-CoV-2. Subjects who had been exposed to COVID-19, were actively infected with it, or had recovered from it provided the deeply sampled blood TCRbeta repertoires that made up the dataset. Where HLA class I and class II types were available, the types were taken from metadata supplied by the sample provider, not from assay-based typing. Samples were obtained from the ongoing ImmuneRACE study (first 160 participants) and from over 1,000 subjects provided by 6 global collaborators. Overall study outcomes, separate from this receptor: The quantity of clinical and demographic metadata differed by source and by participant and was supplied without curation.

In the prospective study, participants were about 18 to 90 years old, resided in approximately 25 geographic areas of the United States, and were enrolled through a virtual design. Cohort assignment in the prospective study relied on participant-reported clinical history from a screening survey and a study questionnaire. Recovered participants in ImmuneRACE Cohort 3 were defined by two consecutive negative NP/OP PCR tests, clearance by a healthcare professional, or resolution of symptoms. In the prospective study, whole blood, serum and a nasopharyngeal or oropharyngeal swab were collected from each participant by mobile phlebotomists. Participants in the prospective study had the option to provide additional blood draws and questionnaires over a roughly two-month period. Before DNA extraction, blood samples from the prospective study were shipped at room temperature or frozen.

The receptor's source is a woman in her twenties or thirties who had recovered from COVID-19. The sequence is built from TRBV30 and TRBJ1-2, with 9 bases matching TRBD1. Sequenced: PBMCs or T cells enriched from blood (not recorded which). The nucleotides are TGTGCCTTGCTGGGGACAGGGTTCGGTGGCTACACCTTC. Its protein is CALLGTGFGGYTF. The CDR3 plus the reference TRBV30 and TRBJ1-2 genes for the other parts give the full variable domain: SQTIHQWPATLVQPVGSPLSLECTVEGTSNPNLYWYRQAAGRGLQLLFYSVGIGQISSEVPQNLSASRPQDRQFILSSKKLLLSDSGFYLCALLGTGFGGYTFGSGTRLTVV.